Following are 20 T cell receptor beta chains from one sample sequenced in a study of blood T cell repertoires in COVID-19. Sequenced by immunoSEQ multiplex PCR; TCRdb stores in-frame clones only, minus some. The table has a few hundred thousand clones, approximately 81% seen once; the top ten hold roughly 3.6%. The sequenced sample was peripheral blood. The source of these receptors is a woman in her late teens or twenties with acute or convalescent COVID-19.

The V gene is TRBV12-3 or TRBV12-4, the J gene TRBJ2-7, with TRBD1 as a possible D gene (6 bases). The CDR3 contains 12 residues. V lost 5 bases and J lost 3, with 8 bases in between. CDR3 sequence: CASSAQGYEQYF. The CDR3 DNA reads TGTGCCAGCAGTGCACAGGGCTACGAGCAGTACTTC.

This clone showed up just a few times. The chain joins TRBV28 to TRBJ2-7; 8 nucleotides align to TRBD1. The CDR3 extends over 15 amino acids. Germline V gene data show CDR1 as MDHEN and CDR2 as SYDVKM. J gave up 0 bases and V 6 bases, and 7 bases lay outside the gene matches. CDR3 in DNA: TGTGCCAGCAGCCTGGACAGGGCCATCTCCTACGAGCAGTACTTC. Translated, it gives CASSLDRAISYEQYF.

This chain connects TRBV7-8 to TRBJ2-1; 7 bases map to TRBD2. Per germline, CDR1 SGHVS and CDR2 FQNEAQ. J lost 5 bases, V lost 7 bases, and 8 bases had no gene match. There are 14 residues in the CDR3. The CDR3 sequence: CASTIESGNNEQFF. The CDR3 DNA reads as TGTGCCAGCACCATAGAAAGCGGGAACAATGAGCAGTTCTTC.

J is TRBJ1-6 and V is TRBV7-3, with 12 bases that match TRBD1. Trimming at V came to 5 bases and at J to 9 bases, leaving 8 bases not matched to a gene. Germline CDR1 reads SGHTA; CDR2 reads FQGTGA. CDR3 length: 16 residues. Here the CDR3 DNA reads TGTGCCAGCAGCCTAGGGACAGGGGGCCTGGGTTCACCCCTCCACTTT. Protein sequence: CASSLGTGGLGSPLHF.

The chain uses TRBV28 and TRBJ2-4; 7 bases map to TRBD2. Germline V gene lookup returns CDR1 MDHEN and CDR2 SYDVKM. The ends lost 5 bases at V and 6 bases at J; junction bases unmatched: 7. The CDR3 sequence is 14 residues long. CDR3 sequence: CASSPGTGGNIQYF. Written as DNA, the CDR3 is TGTGCCAGCAGTCCAGGGACGGGGGGAAACATTCAGTACTTC.

The V and J genes are TRBV27 and TRBJ2-6; D gene unclear. CDR1 is MNHEY and CDR2 is SMNVEV in the germline V gene (reference sequence). Trimming took 6 bases from V and 0 from J, leaving 6 bases between them. This CDR3 has 14 amino acids. The CDR3 DNA sequence: TGTGCCAGCAGCCAGATCTCTGGGGCCAACGTCCTGACTTTC. Translated, it gives CASSQISGANVLTF.

The chain carries TRBV12-5 and TRBJ1-4; D is perhaps TRBD1 (6 bases). V shed 5 bases and J shed 10 bases, with 11 bases lying between them. Germline values: CDR1 LGHNT, CDR2 FRNRAP. CDR3 length equals 12 residues. The chain's CDR3 is CASGQDSLKLFF. CDR3 DNA sequence: TGTGCTAGTGGTCAGGACAGCCTAAAACTGTTTTTT.

This clone has just one count. The chain has TRBV2 and TRBJ2-1; tentatively, D is TRBD2 (5 bases). Germline CDR1 and CDR2: SNHLY and FYNNEI. CDR3 length: 13 residues. With 5 bases removed from V and 6 bases from J, the gap between germline ends came to 11 bases. The CDR3 spells CASSKDRGNEQFF. The CDR3 DNA follows: TGTGCCAGCAGTAAGGACCGGGGCAATGAGCAGTTCTTC.

The chain links TRBV4-2 to TRBJ1-6, with 7 bases lining up with TRBD1. Looked up from germline, CDR1 is LGHNA and CDR2 is YNFKEQ. Trimming removed 4 bases from V and 5 bases from J; junction bases left unmatched: 5. The CDR3 sequence is 15 residues long. CDR3: CASSRGTEDNSPLHF. CDR3 in DNA: TGTGCCAGCAGCCGTGGGACAGAGGATAATTCACCCCTCCACTTT.

The genes are TRBV5-1 and TRBJ1-2; maybe TRBD1 (6 bases). Trimming took 0 bases from V and 3 from J, leaving 12 bases between them. The CDR3 is 15 amino acids. Per germline, CDR1 SGHRS and CDR2 YFSETQ. CDR3 sequence reads: CASSLDWGQDYGYTF. CDR3 bases: TGCGCCAGCAGCTTGGACTGGGGGCAAGACTATGGCTACACCTTC. The variable domain in full, completed from reference TRBV5-1 and TRBJ1-2, reads KAGVTQTPRYLIKTRGQQVTLSCSPISGHRSVSWYQQTPGQGLQFLFEYFSETQRNKGNFPGRFSGRQFSNSRSEMNVSTLELGDSALYLCASSLDWGQDYGYTFGSGTRLTVV.

The J gene is TRBJ2-2, the V gene TRBV28, with D maybe TRBD1 (5 bases). The CDR3 covers 13 residues. The V and J ends lost 6 bases and 1 base respectively, with 6 bases between them. Germline V gene sequence: CDR1 MDHEN, CDR2 SYDVKM. The CDR3 reads CASRGLNTGELFF. CDR3 DNA: TGTGCCAGCAGGGGGCTGAACACCGGGGAGCTGTTTTTT.

The CDR3: CASSTERGRNGNTIYF. The CDR3 DNA reads as TGTGCCAGCAGTACCGAGCGGGGGAGGAATGGAAACACCATATATTTT. The chain recombines TRBV28 with TRBJ1-3, with D possibly being TRBD1 (5 bases). The CDR3 contains 16 residues. V was pared by 5 bases and J by 3 bases, with 17 bases between. Germline V lookup: CDR1 MDHEN, CDR2 SYDVKM.

The gene calls are TRBV6-5 and TRBJ1-4; 9 positions match TRBD1. From germline, CDR1 is MNHEY and CDR2 SVGAGI. The CDR3 consists of 15 residues. J gave up 8 bases and V 8 bases, and 12 bases lay outside the gene matches. Here the CDR3 DNA reads TGTGCCAGCGGTCCTGGACAGGGGCGAGGAGAAAAACTGTTTTTT. Its protein is CASGPGQGRGEKLFF.

The CDR3 DNA reads TGTGCCAGCAGTAAAGACAGATCAACTAATGAAAAACTGTTTTTT. Amino acid sequence: CASSKDRSTNEKLFF. The J gene is TRBJ1-4, the V gene TRBV2, with D perhaps TRBD1 (5 bases). The CDR3 loop spans 15 amino acids. CDR1 is SNHLY, CDR2 FYNNEI, per germline. V was cut by 5 bases and J by 0 bases, with 10 bases left in between.

V gene TRBV6-1 combines with J gene TRBJ2-3, with no clear D. V was cut by 2 bases and J by 0 bases, with 6 bases left in between. The CDR3 covers 14 residues. CDR1 is MNHNS, CDR2 SASEGT, per germline. The CDR3, as DNA: TGTGCCAGCAGTGAACAACTTAGCACAGATACGCAGTATTTT. Translating gives CASSEQLSTDTQYF.

The chain couples TRBV10-3 to TRBJ1-6; 9 bases agree with TRBD1. The germline V gene has CDR1 ENHRY and CDR2 SYGVKD. The CDR3 is 13 residues long. Losses at the gene ends were 10 bases for V and 8 bases for J; bases not matched to a gene: 6. CDR3: CATRQGEDSPLHF. The CDR3 DNA sequence: TGTGCCACCCGACAGGGGGAGGATTCACCCCTCCACTTT.

The chain uses TRBV28 and TRBJ2-6, with a possible D match to TRBD2 (6 bases). Germline CDR1 is MDHEN and CDR2 is SYDVKM. V was trimmed by 7 bases and J by 0 bases, leaving 16 bases between them. CDR3 size: 17 residues. The CDR3 sequence is CASTPRRGVSGANVLTF. The CDR3 bases are TGTGCCAGCACCCCACGGAGGGGAGTCTCTGGGGCCAACGTCCTGACTTTC. Combining the CDR3 with reference TRBV28 and TRBJ2-6 gives the whole variable domain DVKVTQSSRYLVKRTGEKVFLECVQDMDHENMFWYRQDPGLGLRLIYFSYDVKMKEKGDIPEGYSVSREKKERFSLILESASTNQTSMYLCASTPRRGVSGANVLTFGAGSRLTVL.

The chain uses TRBV27 and TRBJ1-1; D may be TRBD1 (5 bases). Germline values: CDR1 MNHEY, CDR2 SMNVEV (reference sequence). The CDR3 runs to 15 residues. Trimming cost V 5 bases and J 4 bases, with 17 bases left between them. Written as DNA, the CDR3 is TGTGCCAGCAGTCCACTGACAGAGCTCGGCACTGAAGCTTTCTTT. Translating gives CASSPLTELGTEAFF.

The rearrangement joins TRBV19 to TRBJ2-2; the D gene is possibly TRBD1 (6 bases). Trimming cost V 6 bases and J 6 bases, with 14 bases left between them. The CDR3 has 14 residues. Germline lookup yields CDR1 LNHDA and CDR2 SQIVND (reference sequence). The CDR3 bases are TGTGCCAGTAGCATAAAGCAGGGGCCCGGGGAGCTGTTTTTT. It yields the protein CASSIKQGPGELFF.

CDR3: CASSSGQTNTGELFF. The CDR3 nucleotides are TGTGCCAGCAGCTCCGGACAGACGAACACCGGGGAGCTGTTTTTT. The rearrangement links TRBV11-3 to TRBJ2-2; the D gene is possibly TRBD1 (6 bases). The ends were cut back, 4 bases at V and 0 bases at J, with 9 bases in the middle. The CDR3 spans 15 residues. Germline V gene data show CDR1 as SGHNT and CDR2 as YENEEA.